This TCR beta chain was captured by sequencing in a study of T cells in Graves' hyperthyroidism and ophthalmopathy. Study in general: Peripheral blood was taken when the disease was first diagnosed, before any treatment began.

PBMCs stemmed from about 9.5 ml fresh peripheral blood. Amplification targeted TCR beta CDR3 regions from RNA transcripts. The HTBI set primed first-round TCR CDR3 RT-PCR. One entry per CDR3 protein, called by TCRdb with MiXCR from the multiplex PCR reads. The table shows some 490,000 distinct CDR3 sequences, with about 15% occurring only once. This clonotype was seen many times. V was shortened by 5 bases and J by 2 bases, with 7 bases between the two germline ends. Germline CDR1 is KGHDR and CDR2 is SFDVKD. The CDR3 covers 13 residues. This receptor was identified in a woman aged 25 to 39 with Graves' ophthalmopathy. V gene TRBV24-1 combines with J gene TRBJ2-3; D not certain. Sample: blood. Written as DNA, the CDR3 is TGTGCCACCAGTGGGGGTTACACAGATACGCAGTATTTT. Translating gives CATSGGYTDTQYF.